Listed here are 21 T cell receptor beta chains from one sample, sequenced in a study of T-cell reconstitution after alpha-beta-depleted transplantation in children. Using unique molecular identifiers, the investigators prepared the TCRbeta library. From the PCR reads, TCRdb called clonotypes with MiXCR, one entry per CDR3 protein. The table records about 980,000 distinct CDR3 sequences, 25% to 35% of them present only once. Sample: PBMCs, mostly from graft donor cells, taken 360 days after TCRalphabeta/CD19-depleted stem cell transplant. The receptors were sampled from a boy under three years old who had a stem cell transplant for SCID, so the T cells may come from the graft donor.

This clonotype has more than one count but fewer than ten. The rearrangement joins TRBV20-1 to TRBJ2-7; 8 nucleotides agree with TRBD1. Germline V lookup: CDR1 DFQATT, CDR2 SNEGSKA (reference sequence). The CDR3 spans 14 residues. V was pared by 1 base and J by 2 bases, with 4 bases of the junction left unmatched. The CDR3 sequence: CSARGRQGPYEQYF. CDR3 nucleotide sequence: TGCAGTGCTAGAGGTCGACAGGGGCCCTACGAGCAGTACTTC.

Ten or more counts support this clonotype. The gene calls are TRBV5-1 and TRBJ2-2, with 7 bases identical to TRBD2. V lost 4 bases to trimming and J lost 3 bases; unmatched junction nucleotides: 9. The CDR3 has 16 residues. In germline, CDR1 is SGHRS, CDR2 YFSETQ. CDR3 sequence (DNA): TGCGCCAGCAGCCCCCAGCCTGCGGGGGACACCGGGGAGCTGTTTTTT. Protein sequence: CASSPQPAGDTGELFF.

The table lists this clonotype with a few counts. This chain links TRBV20-1 with TRBJ1-5, with no clear D. CDR1 DFQATT and CDR2 SNEGSKA come from the germline V gene (reference sequence). Trimming took off 0 bases at V and 7 bases at J, with 13 bases between the two ends. The CDR3 is 14 amino acids. The CDR3 spells CSARDPRPGQPQHF. CDR3 sequence (DNA): TGCAGTGCTAGAGACCCCCGGCCCGGGCAGCCCCAGCATTTT.

This clonotype was recorded once. The chain is built from TRBV4-2 and TRBJ2-5, with 10 bases aligning to TRBD2. Germline CDR1 LGHNA, CDR2 YNFKEQ. The CDR3 totals 19 residues. The J segment lost 2 bases and the V segment lost 1 base, leaving 13 bases of the junction unmatched. CDR3 bases: TGTGCCAGCAGCCAAGGGATCCCCCAGCTAGCGGGGGCACAAGAGACCCAGTACTTC. This encodes CASSQGIPQLAGAQETQYF.

This clonotype was counted between two and nine times. The chain uses TRBV6-6 and TRBJ1-4, with D perhaps TRBD1 (5 bases). Germline V lookup: CDR1 MNHNY, CDR2 SVGAGI (reference sequence). V was pared by 5 bases and J by 8 bases, with 12 bases between. The CDR3 runs 13 residues. The CDR3 region has the DNA TGTGCCAGCAGTCCCGGGAAGGGGGAAAAACTGTTTTTT. Translation gives CASSPGKGEKLFF.

V is TRBV5-6 and J is TRBJ2-1; TRBD2 agrees at 8 bases. CDR1 SGHDT and CDR2 YYEEEE come from the germline V gene. The CDR3 is 15 residues long. The trim removed 0 bases at V and 6 bases at J, leaving 5 bases unmatched. In DNA, the CDR3 is TGTGCCAGCAGCTTGGGCGGGGGGCTGTCCAATGAGCAGTTCTTC. This sequence encodes CASSLGGGLSNEQFF.

This clonotype occurred a few times. The genes are TRBV12-3 or TRBV12-4 and TRBJ2-7; D is uncertain. V was clipped by 3 bases and J by 2 bases, with 8 bases between them. The CDR3 is 13 residues long. The CDR3 DNA follows: TGTGCCAGCAGTTTTACAGCCCCCTACGAGCAGTACTTC. Translated, it gives CASSFTAPYEQYF.

The CDR3 sequence: CSARTGLQLYEQYF. The CDR3 region has the DNA TGCAGTGCTAGGACAGGGCTCCAGCTCTACGAGCAGTACTTC. The genes are TRBV20-1 and TRBJ2-7, with TRBD1 matching 7 bases. The length of the CDR3 is 14 residues. CDR1 is DFQATT and CDR2 is SNEGSKA in the germline V gene (reference sequence). V lost 3 bases, J lost 3 bases, and 8 bases stayed unmatched.

J is TRBJ1-1 and V is TRBV18; no clear D. Looked up from germline, CDR1 is KGHSH and CDR2 is LQKENI. V lost 5 bases, J lost 4 bases, and 11 bases lay in between. The CDR3 is 13 residues long. In DNA, the CDR3 is TGTGCCAGCTCATCACTCAGTGGCACTGAAGCTTTCTTT. This sequence encodes CASSSLSGTEAFF.

The chain joins TRBV7-8 to TRBJ2-6; no reliable D call. This CDR3 is built from 16 residues. V lost 3 bases to trimming and J lost 1 base, with 10 bases between them. Germline V gives CDR1 SGHVS, CDR2 FQNEAQ. CDR3 region: CASSFPRVSGANVLTF. For the CDR3, the DNA is TGTGCCAGCAGCTTCCCCCGGGTGTCTGGGGCCAACGTCCTGACTTTC.

This clonotype appeared a few times. The V call is TRBV2, the J call TRBJ2-7; the D is unclear. The CDR3 has 13 amino acids. Germline CDR1 and CDR2: SNHLY and FYNNEI. Trimming removed 1 base at V and 6 bases at J, with 10 bases between. DNA of the CDR3: TGTGCCAGCAGTGAAGGGGTCGGGTTCGAGCAGTACTTC. The encoded protein is CASSEGVGFEQYF.

This clonotype was recorded a few times. The chain has TRBV7-2 and TRBJ1-1, with unresolved D. V was cut by 5 bases and J by 6 bases, with 16 bases left in between. CDR1 and CDR2 from the germline V gene are SGHTA and FQGNSA. The CDR3 runs 14 residues. The CDR3 sequence is CASSPDRERSEAFF. CDR3 nucleotides: TGTGCCAGCAGCCCCGACCGTGAACGGTCTGAAGCTTTCTTT.

The chain uses TRBV20-1 and TRBJ2-3, with TRBD1 matching 8 bases. The CDR3 length is 15 residues. Germline CDR1 and CDR2: DFQATT and SNEGSKA (reference sequence). J gave up 0 bases and V 4 bases, and 6 bases lay outside the gene matches. CDR3 loop: CSATQGATSTDTQYF. The DNA of the CDR3 is TGCAGTGCTACTCAGGGGGCAACTAGCACAGATACGCAGTATTTT.

The table lists this clonotype with a few counts. This chain connects TRBV4-2 to TRBJ2-2; 7 bases are a match to TRBD1. The CDR3 contains 18 residues. Per the germline V gene, CDR1 is LGHNA and CDR2 is YNFKEQ. V was pared by 0 bases and J by 1 base, with 8 bases of the junction left unmatched. The CDR3 sequence is CASSQDSRQGRNTGELFF. In DNA form, the CDR3 reads TGTGCCAGCAGCCAAGATTCCCGACAGGGAAGGAACACCGGGGAGCTGTTTTTT.

This clonotype occurred once. The chain has TRBV4-1 and TRBJ1-4, with TRBD1 as a possible D gene (5 bases). CDR3 length: 15 amino acids. Germline V CDR1 and CDR2: MGHRA, YSYEKL. Trimming removed 5 bases at V and 7 bases at J, with 17 bases between. The CDR3 region has the DNA TGCGCCAGCAGCTTCCTTGGGGGTGCGGGTGAAAAACTGTTTTTT. Protein sequence: CASSFLGGAGEKLFF.

Only a few counts were recorded for this clonotype. The V gene is TRBV29-1, the J gene TRBJ2-1; TRBD1 might be the D (5 bases). Germline V lookup: CDR1 SQVTM, CDR2 ANQGSEA. CDR3 length equals 12 residues. The V end lost 2 bases, the J end lost 7 bases, and 9 bases lay between the germline ends. The CDR3 nucleotides read TGCAGCGTTGAACCAGGGCTTAATGAGCAGTTCTTC. Protein product: CSVEPGLNEQFF.

The sample holds a few counts of this clonotype. The rearrangement links TRBV20-1 to TRBJ2-5; tentatively, D is TRBD1 (6 bases). CDR3 size: 12 residues. In germline, CDR1 is DFQATT, CDR2 SNEGSKA (reference sequence). For the CDR3, the DNA is TGCAGACCATCCGGGACACAAGAGACCCAGTACTTC. The encoded protein is CRPSGTQETQYF.

The chain employs TRBV4-1 and TRBJ1-5, with a possible D match to TRBD1 (6 bases). With 0 bases removed from V and 1 base from J, the gap between germline ends came to 13 bases. The CDR3 spans 17 residues. The germline V gene has CDR1 MGHRA and CDR2 YSYEKL. The CDR3 here is CASSQDLPGTSNQPQHF. DNA of the CDR3: TGCGCCAGCAGCCAAGATCTCCCAGGGACAAGCAATCAGCCCCAGCATTTT.

V gene TRBV27 combines with J gene TRBJ2-4; no clear D. Trimming removed 3 bases from V and 5 bases from J, with 8 bases in between. In germline, CDR1 is MNHEY, CDR2 SMNVEV (reference sequence). The CDR3 is made up of 13 amino acids. The CDR3 sequence: CASSFDPQNIQYF. The CDR3 DNA is TGTGCCAGCAGTTTCGACCCTCAAAACATTCAGTACTTC.

This clonotype occurred a few times. The chain is built from TRBV29-1 and TRBJ2-1; TRBD1 might be the D (6 bases). The CDR3 is 14 amino acids. Germline V gives CDR1 SQVTM, CDR2 ANQGSEA. The V gene lost 3 bases and the J gene lost 6 bases, with 15 bases spanning the gap. For the CDR3, the DNA is TGCAGCGTTGAGCGGCCTTTGACAGGCAATGAGCAGTTCTTC. It is translated as CSVERPLTGNEQFF.

The chain carries TRBV11-2 and TRBJ2-5; D is perhaps TRBD2 (6 bases). The CDR3 has 14 residues. Germline V gene data show CDR1 as SGHAT and CDR2 as FQNNGV. V was trimmed by 8 bases and J by 2 bases, leaving 15 bases between them. DNA for the CDR3: TGTGCCAGCCAGCGAACGGGGGATCAAGAGACCCAGTACTTC. It encodes CASQRTGDQETQYF.